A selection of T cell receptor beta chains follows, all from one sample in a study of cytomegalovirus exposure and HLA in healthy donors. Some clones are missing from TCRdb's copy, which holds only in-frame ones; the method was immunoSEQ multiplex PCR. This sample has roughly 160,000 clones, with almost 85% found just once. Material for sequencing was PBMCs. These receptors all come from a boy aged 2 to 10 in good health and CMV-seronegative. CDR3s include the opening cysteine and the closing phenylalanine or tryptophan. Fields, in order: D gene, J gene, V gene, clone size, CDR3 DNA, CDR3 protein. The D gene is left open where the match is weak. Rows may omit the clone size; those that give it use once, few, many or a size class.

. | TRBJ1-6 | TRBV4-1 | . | TGCGCCAGCAGCCAAGTTCCCCATACAGGGCTTGGGAATTCACCCCTCCACTTT | CASSQVPHTGLGNSPLHF
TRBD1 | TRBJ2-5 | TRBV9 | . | TGTGCCAGCAGCGTATTGGGACAGGGAGAGACCCAGTACTTC | CASSVLGQGETQYF
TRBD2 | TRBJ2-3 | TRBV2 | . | TGTGCCATCAAGGGTCCTAGCGGGAGGGGTCTGGGGACAGATACGCAGTATTTT | CAIKGPSGRGLGTDTQYF
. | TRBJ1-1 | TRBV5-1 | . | TGCGCCAGCAGCCGATACAGGGTATCGAACACTGAAGCTTTCTTT | CASSRYRVSNTEAFF
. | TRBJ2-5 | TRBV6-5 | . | TGTGCCAGCAGTGGATTACAGGATGTAGGGGAGACCCAGTACTTC | CASSGLQDVGETQYF
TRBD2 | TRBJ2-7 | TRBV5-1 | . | TGCGCCAGCAGCTTGGCGGCGGTCCCTAGCGGGATTCCATCCGAGCAGTACTTC | CASSLAAVPSGIPSEQYF
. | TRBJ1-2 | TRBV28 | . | TGTGCCAGCAGTTTGCAGGGGTTGGACTATGGCTACACCTTC | CASSLQGLDYGYTF
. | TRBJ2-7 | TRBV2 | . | TGTGCCAGCACTCAGGATTCTGCCGAGCAGTACTTC | CASTQDSAEQYF
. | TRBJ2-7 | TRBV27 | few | TGTGCCAGCAGCCTGATCGGGGGGCAATTTTCCTACGAGCAGTACTTC | CASSLIGGQFSYEQYF
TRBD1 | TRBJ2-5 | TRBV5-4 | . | TGTGCCAGCAGCTCACCCGGGACAGGGGAGACCCAGTACTTC | CASSSPGTGETQYF
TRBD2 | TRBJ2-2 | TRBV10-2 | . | TGCGCCAGCACACCGGGACTAGCGGTCACCGGGGAGCTGTTTTTT | CASTPGLAVTGELFF
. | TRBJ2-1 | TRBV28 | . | TGTGCCACACTAGGCTACAATGAGCAGTTCTTC | CATLGYNEQFF
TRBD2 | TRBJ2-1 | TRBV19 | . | TGTGCCAGTAGTCCTAGCGGGAGTTACCACAATGAGCAGTTCTTC | CASSPSGSYHNEQFF
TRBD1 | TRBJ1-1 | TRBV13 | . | TGTGCCAGCAGCGGGGGACAGGGGGGGACCGTTGAAGCTTTCTTT | CASSGGQGGTVEAFF
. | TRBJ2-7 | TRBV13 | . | TGTGCCAGCAGCTTACCCCCGCGGAATGAGGAGCAGTACTTC | CASSLPPRNEEQYF
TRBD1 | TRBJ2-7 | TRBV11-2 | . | TGTGCCAGCAGCGTCTGGGGAGGACAGGGGTCCTACGAGCAGTACTTC | CASSVWGGQGSYEQYF
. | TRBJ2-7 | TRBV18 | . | TGTGCCAGCTCACCACTTGGCAGGGCCTCCTACGAGCAGTACTTC | CASSPLGRASYEQYF
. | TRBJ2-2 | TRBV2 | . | TGTGCCAGCAAGGAGGGCGGGGAGCTGTTTTTT | CASKEGGELFF
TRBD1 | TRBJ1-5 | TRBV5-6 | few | TGTGCCAGCAGCATTGGACAGGGGGTGTATAGCAATCAGCCCCAGCATTTT | CASSIGQGVYSNQPQHF
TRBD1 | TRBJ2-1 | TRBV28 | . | TGTGCCAGCCCTATTGAGGGACAGGGGGGGAATGAGCAGTTCTTC | CASPIEGQGGNEQFF
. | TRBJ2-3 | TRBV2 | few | TGTGCCAGCAAGCCAGGGCTTAGCACAGATACGCAGTATTTT | CASKPGLSTDTQYF
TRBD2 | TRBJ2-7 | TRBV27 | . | TGTGCCAGCAGTTTATCCCCTGGGACTAGCGGGAGTCGCGGGGTCTACGAGCAGTACTTC | CASSLSPGTSGSRGVYEQYF
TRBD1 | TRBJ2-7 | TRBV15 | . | TGTGCCACCAGCAGGACAGGGGTCGAGCAGTACTTC | CATSRTGVEQYF
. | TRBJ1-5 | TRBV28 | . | TGTGCCAGCAGGGCCGGACAGATTTTTAATCAGCCCCAGCATTTT | CASRAGQIFNQPQHF
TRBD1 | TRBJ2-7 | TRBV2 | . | TGTGCCAGCACCCGCCCTCGGACAGGGACGGGCGAGCAGTACTTC | CASTRPRTGTGEQYF
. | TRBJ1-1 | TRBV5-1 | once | TGCGCCAGCAGCCCGGACAGTTTGAACACTGAAGCTTTCTTT | CASSPDSLNTEAFF
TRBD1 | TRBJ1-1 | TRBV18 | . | TGTGCCAGCTCGATTACAGGGGGATATGCCACTGAAGCTTTCTTT | CASSITGGYATEAFF
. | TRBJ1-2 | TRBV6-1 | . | TGTGCCAGCAGTGAAGACGGGGACTATGGCTACACCTTC | CASSEDGDYGYTF
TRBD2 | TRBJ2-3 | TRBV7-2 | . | TGTGCCAGCACCTCCAACGGGAGGGCCACAGATACGCAGTATTTT | CASTSNGRATDTQYF
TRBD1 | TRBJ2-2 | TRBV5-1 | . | TGCGCCAGCAGCCCCCCACAGGGGAATCCCGGGGAGCTGTTTTTT | CASSPPQGNPGELFF
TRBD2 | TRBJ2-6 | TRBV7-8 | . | TGTGCCAGCAGCTTAGAAAGTATTGCGGGAGGGCCGACTGGGGCCAACGTCCTGACTTTC | CASSLESIAGGPTGANVLTF
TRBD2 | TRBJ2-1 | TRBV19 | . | TGTGCCAGTAGTAGCGGTAGCGGGAGATTTTCCTACAATGAGCAGTTCTTC | CASSSGSGRFSYNEQFF
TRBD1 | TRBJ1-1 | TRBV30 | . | TGTGCCTGGAGAAAGGTTCGGCAGGGGGCTTGGAACACTGAAGCTTTCTTT | CAWRKVRQGAWNTEAFF
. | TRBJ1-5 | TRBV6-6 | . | TGTGCCAGCAGTCTTCCGTCTTTTCAGCCCCAGCATTTT | CASSLPSFQPQHF
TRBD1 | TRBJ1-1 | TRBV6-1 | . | TGTGCCAGCAGCTGGGACAGGTGGGATGAAGCTTTCTTT | CASSWDRWDEAFF
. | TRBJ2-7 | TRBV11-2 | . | TGTGCCAGCAGCTTAGCGGGGTACGAGCAGTACTTC | CASSLAGYEQYF
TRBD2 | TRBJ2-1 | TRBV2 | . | TGTGCCAGCAGTGATACTAGCGGGGACTACAATGAGCAGTTCTTC | CASSDTSGDYNEQFF
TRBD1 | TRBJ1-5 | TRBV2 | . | TGTGCCAGCAGTCTTAGGACAGGGACACAGCCCCAGCATTTT | CASSLRTGTQPQHF
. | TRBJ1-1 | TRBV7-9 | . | TGTGCCAGCAGCTCCTCATTACAGGGTTGGTGGTCTTCGAACACTGAAGCTTTCTTT | CASSSSLQGWWSSNTEAFF
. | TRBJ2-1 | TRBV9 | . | TGTGCCAGCAGCGACCGTCGTAGCGGTGAAGATGAGCAGTTCTTC | CASSDRRSGEDEQFF
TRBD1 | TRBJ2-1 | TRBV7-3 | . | TGTGCCAGCAGCTACCAGACAGGGGCGGAGGGTATTGGTGGCGGGCAGTTCTTC | CASSYQTGAEGIGGGQFF
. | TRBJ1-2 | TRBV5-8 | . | TGTGCCAGCAGCCCCAGGATAGGCTATGGCTACACCTTC | CASSPRIGYGYTF
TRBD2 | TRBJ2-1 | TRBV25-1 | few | TGTGCCAGCAGCGCTGTGGTTGGGAGGGCCCCCAACAATGAGCAGTTCTTC | CASSAVVGRAPNNEQFF
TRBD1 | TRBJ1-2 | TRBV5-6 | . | TGTGCCAGCAGCATAACACCGGGACAGGGGGCGCGAGGCTACACCTTC | CASSITPGQGARGYTF
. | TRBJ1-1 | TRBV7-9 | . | TGTGCCAGCAGCTTAGGTGCCCCCAGGGCGCTGAACACTGAAGCTTTCTTT | CASSLGAPRALNTEAFF
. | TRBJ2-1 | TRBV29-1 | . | TGCAGCGTTGGGGACTTAAGTGAGCAGTTCTTC | CSVGDLSEQFF
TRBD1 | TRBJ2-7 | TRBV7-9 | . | TGTGCCAGCAGCTTGGACAGGGTGCAGGAGCAGTACTTC | CASSLDRVQEQYF
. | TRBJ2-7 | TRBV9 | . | TGTGCCAGCAGCGTAGGGGGACACCCCGCGTCCTACGAGCAGTACTTC | CASSVGGHPASYEQYF
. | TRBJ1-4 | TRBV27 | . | TGTGCCAGCAGTTCAGGGGTGGCTAATGAAAAACTGTTTTTT | CASSSGVANEKLFF
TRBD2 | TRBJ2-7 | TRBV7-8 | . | TGTGCCAGCAGCGAGGGACTAGCGGGAACAGGCTCCTACGAGCAGTACTTC | CASSEGLAGTGSYEQYF
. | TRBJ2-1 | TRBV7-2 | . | TGTGCCAGCAGCCCAGACAATGAGCAGTTCTTC | CASSPDNEQFF